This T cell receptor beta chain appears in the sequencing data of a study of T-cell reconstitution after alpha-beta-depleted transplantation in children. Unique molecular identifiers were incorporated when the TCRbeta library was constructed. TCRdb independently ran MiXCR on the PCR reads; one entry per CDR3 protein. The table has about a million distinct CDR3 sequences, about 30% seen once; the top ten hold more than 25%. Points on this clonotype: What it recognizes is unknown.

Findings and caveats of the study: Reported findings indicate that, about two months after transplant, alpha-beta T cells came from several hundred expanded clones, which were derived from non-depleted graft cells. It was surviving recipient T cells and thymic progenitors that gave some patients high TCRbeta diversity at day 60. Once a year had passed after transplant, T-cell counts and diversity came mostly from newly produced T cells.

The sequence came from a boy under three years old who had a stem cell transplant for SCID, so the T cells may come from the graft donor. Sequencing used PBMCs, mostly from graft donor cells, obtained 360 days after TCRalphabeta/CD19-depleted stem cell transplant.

The CDR3 region has the DNA TGTGCCAGCAGCCTATACGGGTTTCCCGGGAATGAGCAGTTCTTC. Protein sequence: CASSLYGFPGNEQFF. V gene TRBV5-6 combines with J gene TRBJ2-1, with D uncertain. Trimming shortened V by 4 bases and J by 7 bases, and 18 bases separated the two germline ends. The CDR3 runs 15 residues. Germline CDR1 reads SGHDT; CDR2 reads YYEEEE. The complete variable domain, with remaining parts taken from reference TRBV5-6 and TRBJ2-1, reads DAGVTQSPTHLIKTRGQQVTLRCSPKSGHDTVSWYQQALGQGPQFIFQYYEEEERQRGNFPDRFSGHQFPNYSSELNVNALLLGDSALYLCASSLYGFPGNEQFFGPGTRLTVL.